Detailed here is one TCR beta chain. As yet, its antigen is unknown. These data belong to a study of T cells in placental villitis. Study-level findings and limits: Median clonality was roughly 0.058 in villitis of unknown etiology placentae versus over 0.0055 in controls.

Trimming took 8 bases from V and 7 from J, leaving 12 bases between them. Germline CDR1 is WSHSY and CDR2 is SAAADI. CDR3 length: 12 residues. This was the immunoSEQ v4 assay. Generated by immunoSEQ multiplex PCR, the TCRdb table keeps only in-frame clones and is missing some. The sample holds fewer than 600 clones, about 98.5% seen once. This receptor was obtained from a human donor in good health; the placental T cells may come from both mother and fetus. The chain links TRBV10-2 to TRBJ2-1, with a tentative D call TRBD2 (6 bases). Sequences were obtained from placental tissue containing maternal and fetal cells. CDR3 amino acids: CASCRRGNEQFF. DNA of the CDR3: TGCGCCAGCTGCCGCCGGGGGAATGAGCAGTTCTTC.